This T cell receptor beta chain comes out of a study of regulatory T cells in long-lasting Graves disease. This clonotype appeared many times. Its antigen is unknown. Construction of the TCR beta libraries employed iRepertoire HTBI primers in conjunction with Arm-PCR of CDR3 regions. TCRdb re-derived calls from the multiplex PCR reads in MiXCR, one entry per CDR3 protein. Found here are 350,000 to 450,000 distinct CDR3 sequences, approximately 23% of them singletons; the top ten hold approximately 28%. Overall study findings and caveats: Persistent disease exhibited a predilection for TRBV28, TRBJ1-2 and TRBJ2-5.

Time point: persistent/refractory GD, antithyroid drugs over 5 years with positive TRAb. The TCR library used RNA extracted from PBMCs. The source of the patients was an endocrinology department in Xi'an, China. The germline CDR1 and CDR2 sequences are DFQATT and SNEGSKA (reference sequence). The CDR3 is 12 amino acids. The V end lost 7 bases, the J end lost 1 base, and 10 bases lay between the germline ends. The V call is TRBV20-1, the J call TRBJ2-5; D perhaps matches TRBD1 (6 bases). The source material was peripheral blood mononuclear cells (PBMCs), sampled when the disease was refractory, from a patient treated with antithyroid drugs. This receptor was obtained from a woman aged 40 to 50 with Graves disease. Written as DNA, the CDR3 is TGCAGTGTGACAGGTTCCCAAGAGACCCAGTACTTC. Translated: CSVTGSQETQYF.